This T cell receptor beta chain is from a study of monozygotic twins with inflammatory bowel disease (dated by TCRdb to between 2017 and 2020). Broadly, across the study: In total, approximately 28 monozygotic twin pairs made up the full study: 19 Danish pairs, all IBD-discordant, plus nine German pairs, of which four were IBD-concordant and five were IBD-discordant. The search for disease-associated traits relied mainly on comparing, within discordant pairs, IBD patients with their genetically identical healthy co-twins. Each individual had, on average, about 151 000 unique TCRalpha sequences and 181 000 unique TCRbeta sequences available for analysis. General findings and caveats noted by the study authors: No single strong signal or clonotype linked to IBD turned up in the results, so the idea that one exists was not supported. A decrease in TCRbeta repertoire diversity, as measured by inverse Simpson index, was observed in IBD patients compared with their healthy co-twins. The analysis was unable to tell different T cell subtypes apart. Compared with healthy twins, IBD patients had fewer clonotypes in common with other individuals, a difference most pronounced in patients showing signs of disease activity. Background noise and inter-individual variability may have been introduced into the repertoires by the differing immunosuppressive treatments among patients. Concordant and discordant twins showed no difference in repertoire similarity, possibly because of limited statistical power.

Libraries came from 5' RACE. Each TCR library was prepared from roughly 3,800 ng of total RNA. For each sample, cDNA was synthesized in eight separate reactions using SMARTScribe reverse transcriptase. Unique molecular identifiers containing a 6-nucleotide sample barcode were introduced through template switching during cDNA synthesis. Two nested PCRs of approximately 16 and 10 cycles amplified the TCRalpha and TCRbeta cDNA, and bead purification followed each PCR. Before amplification, the cDNA was treated with uracil DNA-glycosylase and purified using the QIAquick PCR purification kit. The second PCR added Illumina TruSeq-compatible adapters along with sample-specific barcodes. TapeStation and Qubit were used to check library quality and concentration, and about 5.2 ng of each library went into the pool. The pooled libraries were sequenced with 2 x 100 bp reads and custom sequencing primers on an Illumina HiSeq2500 single-index Rapid Run. Under the source paper's analysis protocol: MiGEC version 1.2.6 was used for UMI-based consensus assembly, which corrected PCR and sequencing errors. MiXCR version 2.1.1 was used to carry out V(D)J alignment, clonotype assembly and CDR3 extraction. To normalise gene usage, clonotype sharing and MAIT/NKT TCR abundance, the top 1000, 10 000 and 20 000 clonotypes in each sample were analysed. After downsampling to 27 000 UMIs, diversity was calculated as the inverse Simpson index using the vegan R package. Paired Mann-Whitney U tests were applied to discordant twin pairs, with Benjamini-Hochberg correction for multiple testing. The reads underwent TCRdb reprocessing, giving one record for each CDR3 protein sequence and no DNA. V and J calls and clone size were set by TCRdb, not the authors. The sample's clone listing holds 350,000 to 550,000 distinct CDR3 sequences. The ten top clones hold about 2.6% of the sample.

A roughly 2.4 ml peripheral blood sample was drawn into PAXgene tubes per donor and stored at -80°C. Total RNA was isolated from whole blood with the PAXgene blood miRNA kit on an automated QIAcube, without T cell sorting. Peripheral blood from monozygotic twin pairs, either concordant or discordant for inflammatory bowel disease, underwent deep TCRalpha and TCRbeta repertoire profiling that used unique molecular barcoding. Smoking habits were recorded for all twin pairs, with individuals classified as current, former or never smokers. Worth noting for this clonotype: Its antigen is unknown.

The sequenced sample was blood. The origin of this receptor is a human donor with ulcerative colitis or Crohn's disease, or a healthy co-twin of an affected twin (not recorded which).

The CDR3 protein: CSVEAGHVIFEAFF. Recombination linked TRBV29-1 to TRBJ1-1. Inclusive of the bounding cysteine and phenylalanine, the CDR3 is 14 residues long. Only the protein sequence is given. Taken from the germline V gene, the CDR1 and CDR2 loops are SQVTM and ANQGSEA.